The clone carrying this TCR beta chain was seen more than once but under ten times. Its antigen is not known. The CDR3 runs 14 residues. V was pared by 1 base and J by 8 bases, with 11 bases between. CDR1 and CDR2 (germline): SEHNR, FQNEAQ (reference sequence). This specimen comes from a study of response to subunit inactivated influenza vaccine. Whole-study findings and limits: The authors suggested that every seasonal influenza vaccination recruits few new T cells.

TCRdb processed the RT-PCR reads anew with MiXCR; each CDR3 protein has one entry. The data hold 500,000 to 550,000 distinct CDR3 sequences, with less than 10% observed a single time. This sequence originates from a man aged 45 to 75 who received an inactivated influenza vaccine. The V gene is TRBV7-9, the J gene TRBJ1-4, with D uncertain. The source material was PBMCs from blood, sampled around 25 months after vaccination. CDR3 residues: CASSLEGSVEKLFF. The DNA of the CDR3 is TGTGCCAGCAGCTTAGAGGGCTCCGTGGAAAAACTGTTTTTT.